The entry below describes one T cell receptor beta chain. Its antigen target is currently unknown. No base quality information exists; no much larger clone differs at one position. TCRbeta CDR3 regions were amplified from genomic DNA using the immunoSEQ Assay, a bias-controlled multiplex PCR. Per the authors' processing: The number of nucleated cells in each sample was estimated by amplification of reference gene primers within the assay. Sequence reads were collapsed and filtered to measure the absolute abundance of every unique TCRbeta CDR3 rearrangement. For each sample, productive Simpson clonality was calculated as the square root of Simpson's diversity index across productive rearrangements. TCRdb's version of the immuneACCESS table is confined to in-frame rearrangements and falls short of the full clone set. An unresolved V gene accounts for under half of the shortfall where checked; the remainder is of unknown origin. D and trimming come from the DNA, and the V and J calls and clone size come from that table. This sample gives approximately 300,000 clones in total; roughly 90% of them show up just once. Around 4.2% of the sample comes from the top ten.

This specimen comes from a study of blood T cell repertoires in COVID-19 (TCRdb year 2020). Study-level background: Collaborator samples came from the United States, Italy and Spain and covered acute and convalescent phases of COVID-19. The dataset comprised deeply sampled blood TCRbeta repertoires from subjects exposed to, actively infected with, or recovered from COVID-19. A de-identified subject ID, COVID-19 status, age in years and sex were almost always included in the sample metadata. The prospective study material was composed of cDNA or gDNA derived from T cells, B-cell-depleted T cells, or PBMCs. Samples came from the ongoing ImmuneRACE study (first 160 participants) plus 1,254 subjects from 6 global collaborators. HLA class I and class II types, where available, came from metadata supplied by the sample provider rather than from assay-based typing. A freely available public database, intended as a resource for researchers studying the immune response to SARS-CoV-2, is where the repertoires were released. Broad study findings and their caveats: How much clinical and demographic metadata was included differed by source and by participant, and the metadata was provided uncurated.

There are 15 amino acids in the CDR3, from cysteine to phenylalanine inclusive. The sequence is cut down to CDR3 DNA, 45 bases in frame from base 1. For CDR1 and CDR2, the germline V gene lists MNHEY and SVGEGT. V is pruned by 6 bases and J by 4 bases, leaving 11 bases of the junction without a gene match. Participants in the prospective study were enrolled through a virtual design, were aged about 18 to 90 years, and lived in 20 to 30 United States geographic areas. In the prospective study, participants were assigned to cohorts based on the clinical history participants reported in a screening survey and a study questionnaire. A participant counted as exposed if, within 2 weeks of entering the study, that participant had been in contact with someone who had a PCR-confirmed or clinician-diagnosed COVID-19 case. Each participant in the prospective study had whole blood, serum and a nasopharyngeal or oropharyngeal swab collected by mobile phlebotomists. Over an approximately 2-month period, participants in the prospective study had the option of providing additional blood draws and questionnaires. Before DNA extraction, prospective study blood samples were shipped either frozen or at room temperature.

The sequencing input was PBMCs or T cells enriched from blood (not recorded which). The chain couples TRBV6-2 or TRBV6-3 to TRBJ1-1; 7 nucleotides in the junction match TRBD1. The receptor comes from a woman aged 25 to 39 who had been exposed to COVID-19. The CDR3 here reads CASSLRLTGSTEAFF. DNA sequence: TGTGCCAGCAGCTTAAGATTGACAGGGTCCACTGAAGCTTTCTTT.